Presented here are 25 T cell receptor beta chains from one specimen sequenced in a study of Tregs in tolerant kidney transplant recipients (dated 2019 in TCRdb). Receptors were amplified or captured by the immunoSEQ multiplex PCR assay. Here the immuneACCESS table is served through TCRdb, limited to in-frame sequences with V and J called. Missing clones are a known gap in these copies; in checked studies unresolved V genes cover under half, and the rest lacks a known reason. The sample table records roughly 120,000 clones; about 90% of these occur just once. The leading ten clones occupy roughly 0.63% of the sample. Sequencing was performed on CD4+ T cells from blood. These receptors originate from a human donor in good health.

V and J are TRBV5-1 and TRBJ2-1, with 10 bases fitting TRBD2. The V gene's germline CDR1 is SGHRS and CDR2 YFSETQ. The CDR3 has 17 amino acids. The J segment lost 7 bases and the V segment lost 0 bases, leaving 10 bases of the junction unmatched. The CDR3 coding sequence is TGCGCCAGCAGCTTGGTCCCCCCGGGAGCGGGAGGGAATGAGCAGTTCTTC. This gives the protein CASSLVPPGAGGNEQFF.

This clone occurred once. The chain combines TRBV7-3 with TRBJ2-3; TRBD2 matches 15 bases. CDR3 size: 18 residues. Germline-derived CDR1 and CDR2 are SGHTA and FQGTGA. The V and J ends lost 5 bases and 3 bases, in that order; junction bases with no gene match: 9. The CDR3 region has the DNA TGTGCCAGCAGCCGCAGGGGACTAGCGGGGGGTCAAACAGATACGCAGTATTTT. Translation gives CASSRRGLAGGQTDTQYF.

A few counts support this clone. The rearrangement joins TRBV19 to TRBJ1-2; TRBD1 agrees at 7 bases. Germline values: CDR1 LNHDA, CDR2 SQIVND (reference sequence). The CDR3 spans 14 residues. Trimming removed 10 bases from V and 0 bases from J; junction bases left unmatched: 8. The CDR3 loop reads CATTRQGTNYGYTF. CDR3 bases: TGTGCCACCACTCGACAGGGAACTAACTATGGCTACACCTTC. The whole variable domain, remainder taken from reference TRBV19 and TRBJ1-2, is DGGITQSPKYLFRKEGQNVTLSCEQNLNHDAMYWYRQDPGQGLRLIYYSQIVNDFQKGDIAEGYSVSREKKESFPLTVTSAQKNPTAFYLCATTRQGTNYGYTFGSGTRLTVV.

The gene calls are TRBV10-3 and TRBJ2-7; the D call may be TRBD1 or TRBD2 (5 bases each). CDR3 length: 13 residues. CDR1 ENHRY and CDR2 SYGVKD come from the germline V gene. V was pared by 7 bases and J by 0 bases, with 10 bases between. The DNA of the CDR3 is TGTGCCATCATGGGGGAAGGCTCCTACGAGCAGTACTTC. Its translation: CAIMGEGSYEQYF.

This sequence joins TRBV13 and TRBJ2-1; TRBD1 is a possible D gene (5 bases). The CDR3 consists of 15 residues. V lost 5 bases, J lost 6 bases, and 17 bases lay in between. Germline loops: CDR1 PRHDT, CDR2 FYEKMQ (reference sequence). The CDR3 nucleotides read TGTGCCAGCAGCCCCCGATTGGGGCCTACCAATGAGCAGTTCTTC. It translates to CASSPRLGPTNEQFF.

V gene TRBV5-1 combines with J gene TRBJ2-7; unclear D gene. Germline V gene data show CDR1 as SGHRS and CDR2 as YFSETQ. V lost 0 bases, J lost 0 bases, and 10 bases lay in between. The CDR3 contains 15 residues. The CDR3 bases are TGCGCCAGCAGCTTGGATGGAACTCGCTCCTACGAGCAGTACTTC. It codes for CASSLDGTRSYEQYF.

On this clone itself: Additional DNA sequences in this sample encode the identical CDR3. The chain has TRBV5-1 and TRBJ1-1, with a weak D call TRBD1 (6 bases). The CDR3 sequence is 14 residues long. Germline lookup yields CDR1 SGHRS and CDR2 YFSETQ. V was clipped by 2 bases and J by 4 bases, with 12 bases between them. The chain's CDR3 is CASSLQGGSTEAFF. The DNA of the CDR3 is TGCGCCAGCAGCTTACAGGGAGGGAGCACTGAAGCTTTCTTT.

The chain has TRBV18 and TRBJ2-5, with TRBD1 as a possible D gene (6 bases). CDR1 is KGHSH, CDR2 LQKENI, per germline. V was trimmed by 3 bases and J by 5 bases, leaving 16 bases between them. The CDR3 runs to 15 residues. CDR3 sequence reads: CASSPRTDRGETQYF. The CDR3 nucleotides are TGTGCCAGCTCACCCCGGACAGACCGAGGGGAGACCCAGTACTTC.

This sequence joins TRBV19 and TRBJ1-2, with D possibly TRBD1 on 6 matching bases. The CDR3 has 15 residues. V lost 8 bases and J 7 bases, leaving 23 bases between the germline ends. Per germline, CDR1 LNHDA and CDR2 SQIVND (reference sequence). For the CDR3, the DNA is TGTGCCAGTCTACATCGGACAGTTGGCTCTGGTGGCTACACCTTC. Protein product: CASLHRTVGSGGYTF.

The CDR3: CASSPPGRLNTEAFF. The CDR3 DNA is TGTGCCAGCTCACCACCGGGACGGTTGAACACTGAAGCTTTCTTT. V gene TRBV18 combines with J gene TRBJ1-1, with D perhaps TRBD1 (5 bases). The CDR3 is 15 residues long. The germline CDR1 and CDR2 sequences are KGHSH and LQKENI. V lost 0 bases to trimming and J lost 0 bases, with 8 bases between them. The complete variable domain, with remaining parts taken from reference TRBV18 and TRBJ1-1, reads NAGVMQNPRHLVRRRGQEARLRCSPMKGHSHVYWYRQLPEEGLKFMVYLQKENIIDESGMPKERFSAEFPKEGPSILRIQQVVRGDSAAYFCASSPPGRLNTEAFFGQGTRLTVV.

The CDR3 here is CASSRLAGAVGETQYF. CDR3 DNA: TGTGCCAGCAGTCGACTAGCGGGAGCTGTAGGGGAGACCCAGTACTTC. V usage is TRBV5-4 and J usage is TRBJ2-5; 12 nucleotides match TRBD2. Trimming cost V 5 bases and J 5 bases; bases outside gene matches: 10. CDR3 length: 16 amino acids. The V gene's germline CDR1 is SGHNT and CDR2 YYREEE (reference sequence).

The rearrangement links TRBV5-1 to TRBJ2-3; 13 bases are shared with TRBD2. J lost 3 bases, V lost 4 bases, and 8 bases had no gene match. The germline CDR1 and CDR2 sequences are SGHRS and YFSETQ. This CDR3 contains 17 residues. The CDR3 loop is CASSIGTSGKETDTQYF. CDR3 sequence (DNA): TGCGCCAGCAGCATAGGGACTAGCGGGAAAGAAACAGATACGCAGTATTTT. The variable domain in full, completed from reference TRBV5-1 and TRBJ2-3, reads KAGVTQTPRYLIKTRGQQVTLSCSPISGHRSVSWYQQTPGQGLQFLFEYFSETQRNKGNFPGRFSGRQFSNSRSEMNVSTLELGDSALYLCASSIGTSGKETDTQYFGPGTRLTVL.

The chain couples TRBV6-1 to TRBJ2-3; 9 bases line up with TRBD2. The CDR3 runs to 15 residues. Germline V gene lookup returns CDR1 MNHNS and CDR2 SASEGT. The V and J ends lost 7 bases and 11 bases, in that order; junction bases with no gene match: 16. CDR3 residues: CASISVGGRAERQYF. DNA for the CDR3: TGTGCCAGCATCTCGGTGGGCGGGAGGGCCGAGAGGCAGTATTTT.

This clone was detected once. The chain employs TRBV6-1 and TRBJ2-3, with D possibly matching TRBD1 (6 bases). CDR3 size: 15 residues. V was trimmed by 8 bases and J by 2 bases, leaving 17 bases between them. CDR1 and CDR2 from the germline V gene are MNHNS and SASEGT. The CDR3 here is CASGGAGVLTDTQYF. In nucleotides, the CDR3 is TGTGCCAGCGGGGGCGCAGGGGTTCTCACAGATACGCAGTATTTT.

This clone was counted between two and nine times. The chain couples TRBV14 to TRBJ1-5, with 7 nucleotides matching TRBD1. The CDR3 length is 15 residues. Germline V gives CDR1 SGHDN, CDR2 FVKESK. The V segment lost 5 bases and the J segment 4 bases; nucleotides outside the gene matches: 8. CDR3 residues: CASSFGQAVNQPQHF. In DNA form, the CDR3 reads TGTGCCAGCAGCTTCGGACAGGCCGTAAATCAGCCCCAGCATTTT.

The chain joins TRBV19 to TRBJ1-1, with unresolved D. Germline V gene data show CDR1 as LNHDA and CDR2 as SQIVND (reference sequence). The length of the CDR3 is 14 residues. Deletions cut 3 bases from V and 4 bases from J, with 12 bases between. The CDR3 protein is CASSIQSRGTEAFF. CDR3 nucleotide sequence: TGTGCCAGTAGTATTCAGTCTCGGGGCACTGAAGCTTTCTTT.

This clone was counted once. The chain employs TRBV7-2 and TRBJ2-7, with 13 bases fitting TRBD2. The germline V gene encodes CDR1 SGHTA and CDR2 FQGNSA. The V segment lost 5 bases and the J segment 4 bases; nucleotides outside the gene matches: 5. The CDR3 loop spans 15 amino acids. The CDR3 coding sequence is TGTGCCAGCAGCCACACACTAGCGGGAGGGTACGAGCAGTACTTC. This encodes CASSHTLAGGYEQYF. Complete variable domain (other parts from reference TRBV7-2 and TRBJ2-7): GAGVSQSPSNKVTEKGKDVELRCDPISGHTALYWYRQSLGQGLEFLIYFQGNSAPDKSGLPSDRFSAERTGGSVSTLTIQRTQQEDSAVYLCASSHTLAGGYEQYFGPGTRLTVT.

The chain couples TRBV11-2 to TRBJ2-7; 7 bases are shared with TRBD1. CDR3 length: 14 amino acids. With 1 base clipped from V and 3 bases from J, the junction kept 3 bases outside the gene matches. Germline CDR1 reads SGHAT; CDR2 reads FQNNGV. CDR3: CASSLVGQLYEQYF. The DNA of the CDR3 is TGTGCCAGCAGCTTAGTGGGACAGCTCTACGAGCAGTACTTC.

The J gene is TRBJ1-6, the V gene TRBV6-5; possibly TRBD1 for D (5 bases). CDR1 and CDR2 from the germline V gene are MNHEY and SVGAGI. V lost 2 bases and J 8 bases, leaving 13 bases between the germline ends. This CDR3 is 15 amino acids long. For the CDR3, the DNA is TGTGCCAGCAGTTACCAAAGGGACGCCTATTCACCCCTCCACTTT. This encodes CASSYQRDAYSPLHF.

This clone was found once. The rearrangement links TRBV15 to TRBJ2-1; 9 bases match TRBD1. The length of the CDR3 is 15 residues. V shed 1 base, J shed 12 bases, and the junction held 10 bases outside the gene matches. CDR1 is LNHNV and CDR2 is YYDKDF in the germline V gene (reference sequence). CDR3 in DNA: TGTGCCACCAGCAGAGTTCACAGGGGGCCGGTGACGCAGTTCTTC. Protein sequence: CATSRVHRGPVTQFF.

V gene TRBV2 combines with J gene TRBJ2-3; TRBD2 agrees at 15 bases. There are 15 residues in the CDR3. V was pared by 6 bases and J by 4 bases, with 2 bases of the junction left unmatched. Per germline, CDR1 SNHLY and CDR2 FYNNEI. CDR3 sequence reads: CASSGTSGRPDTQYF. The CDR3 nucleotides read TGTGCCAGCAGCGGGACTAGCGGGAGGCCAGATACGCAGTATTTT.

This chain connects TRBV5-4 to TRBJ2-1; 7 bases match TRBD2. The V segment lost 3 bases and the J segment 8 bases; nucleotides outside the gene matches: 11. The CDR3 totals 15 residues. Germline V gene sequence: CDR1 SGHNT, CDR2 YYREEE (reference sequence). CDR3 sequence reads: CASSSGWGGIDEQFF. The CDR3 DNA reads as TGTGCCAGCAGCTCAGGTTGGGGGGGTATCGATGAGCAGTTCTTC. The whole variable domain, remainder taken from reference TRBV5-4 and TRBJ2-1, is ETGVTQSPTHLIKTRGQQVTLRCSSQSGHNTVSWYQQALGQGPQFIFQYYREEENGRGNFPPRFSGLQFPNYSSELNVNALELDDSALYLCASSSGWGGIDEQFFGPGTRLTVL.

V and J are TRBV18 and TRBJ1-6, with 10 nucleotides matching TRBD1. The CDR3 is 16 residues long. Germline assignment: CDR1 KGHSH and CDR2 LQKENI. Losses at the gene ends were 0 bases for V and 8 bases for J; bases not matched to a gene: 4. The CDR3 here is CASSPPTGGRDSPLHF. CDR3 nucleotides: TGTGCCAGCTCACCACCGACAGGGGGCCGCGATTCACCCCTCCACTTT.

The chain employs TRBV7-8 and TRBJ1-1, with unresolved D. Germline CDR1 reads SGHVS; CDR2 reads FQNEAQ. Trimming shortened V by 4 bases and J by 11 bases, and 8 bases separated the two germline ends. The CDR3 runs to 10 residues. CDR3 bases: TGTGCCAGCAGCTCCCCTACCGCTTTCTTT. This sequence encodes CASSSPTAFF.

The chain is built from TRBV19 and TRBJ2-3; D is perhaps TRBD1 (5 bases). Trimming shortened V by 0 bases and J by 0 bases, and 10 bases separated the two germline ends. The germline gives CDR1 LNHDA, CDR2 SQIVND (reference sequence). The CDR3 totals 16 residues. CDR3 nucleotides: TGTGCCAGTAGTATAGACAGGGCCCTTAGCACAGATACGCAGTATTTT. This gives the protein CASSIDRALSTDTQYF.